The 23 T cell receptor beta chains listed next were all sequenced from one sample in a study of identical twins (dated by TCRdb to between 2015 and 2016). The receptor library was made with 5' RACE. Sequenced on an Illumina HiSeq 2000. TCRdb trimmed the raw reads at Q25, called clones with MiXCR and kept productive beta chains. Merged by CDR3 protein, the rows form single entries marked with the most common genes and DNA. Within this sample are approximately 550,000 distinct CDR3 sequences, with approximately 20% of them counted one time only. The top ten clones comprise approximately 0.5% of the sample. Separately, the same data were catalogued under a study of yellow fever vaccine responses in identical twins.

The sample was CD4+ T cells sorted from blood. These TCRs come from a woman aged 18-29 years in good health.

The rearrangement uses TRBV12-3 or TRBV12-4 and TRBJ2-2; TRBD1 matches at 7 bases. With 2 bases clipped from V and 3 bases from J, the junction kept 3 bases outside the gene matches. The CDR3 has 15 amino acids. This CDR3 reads CASSLTGQYTGELFF. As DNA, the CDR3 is TGTGCCAGCAGTTTAACGGGACAGTACACCGGGGAGCTGTTTTTT.

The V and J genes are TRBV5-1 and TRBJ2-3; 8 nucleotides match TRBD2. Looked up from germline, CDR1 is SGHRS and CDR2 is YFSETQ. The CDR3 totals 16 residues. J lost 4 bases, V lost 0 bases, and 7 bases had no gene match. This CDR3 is CASSLDSGLVADTQYF. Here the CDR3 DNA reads TGCGCCAGCAGCTTGGACTCGGGACTAGTTGCAGATACGCAGTATTTT.

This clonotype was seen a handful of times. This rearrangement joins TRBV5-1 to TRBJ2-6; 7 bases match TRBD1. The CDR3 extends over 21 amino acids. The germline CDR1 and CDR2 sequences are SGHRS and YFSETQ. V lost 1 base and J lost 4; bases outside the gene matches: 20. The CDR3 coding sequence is TGCGCCAGCAGCTTGTTTAGAGGAAGCCGGGACAGATCTTCAGGGGCCAACGTCCTGACTTTC. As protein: CASSLFRGSRDRSSGANVLTF.

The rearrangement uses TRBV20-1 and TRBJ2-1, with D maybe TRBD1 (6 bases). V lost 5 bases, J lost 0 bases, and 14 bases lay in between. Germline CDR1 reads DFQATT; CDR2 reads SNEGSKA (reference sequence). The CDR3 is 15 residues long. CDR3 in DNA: TGCAGTGCTCACCGGGACACGCTCTCCTACAATGAGCAGTTCTTC. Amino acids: CSAHRDTLSYNEQFF.

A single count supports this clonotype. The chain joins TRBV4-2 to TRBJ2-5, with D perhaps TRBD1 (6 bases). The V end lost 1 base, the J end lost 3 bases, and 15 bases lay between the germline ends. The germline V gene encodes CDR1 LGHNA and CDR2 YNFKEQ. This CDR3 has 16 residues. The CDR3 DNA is TGTGCCAGCAGCCAAGTTTTTAAGACAGGCGAAGAGACCCAGTACTTC. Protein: CASSQVFKTGEETQYF.

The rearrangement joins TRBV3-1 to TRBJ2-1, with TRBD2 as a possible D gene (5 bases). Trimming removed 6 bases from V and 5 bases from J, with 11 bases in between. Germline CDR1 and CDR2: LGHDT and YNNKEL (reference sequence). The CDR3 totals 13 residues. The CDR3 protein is CASRSGLNNEQFF. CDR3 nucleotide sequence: TGTGCCAGCAGAAGCGGACTCAACAATGAGCAGTTCTTC.

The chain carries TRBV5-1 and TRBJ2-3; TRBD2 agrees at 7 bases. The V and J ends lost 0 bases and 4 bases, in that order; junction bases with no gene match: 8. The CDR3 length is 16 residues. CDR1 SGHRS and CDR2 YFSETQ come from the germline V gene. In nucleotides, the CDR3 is TGCGCCAGCAGCTTGGCCGGCGGGAGAAATGCAGATACGCAGTATTTT. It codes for CASSLAGGRNADTQYF.

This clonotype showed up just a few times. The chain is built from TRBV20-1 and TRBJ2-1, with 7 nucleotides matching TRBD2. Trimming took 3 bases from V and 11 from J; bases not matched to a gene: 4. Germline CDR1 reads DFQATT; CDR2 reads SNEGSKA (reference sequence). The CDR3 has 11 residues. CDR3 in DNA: TGCAGTGCTAGCCTAGCGGCAAAGCAGTTCTTC. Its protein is CSASLAAKQFF.

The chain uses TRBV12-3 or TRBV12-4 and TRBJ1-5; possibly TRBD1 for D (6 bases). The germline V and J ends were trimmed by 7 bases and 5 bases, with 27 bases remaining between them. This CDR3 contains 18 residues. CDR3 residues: CASINGDTRFLSHQPQHF. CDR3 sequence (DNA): TGTGCCAGCATAAACGGGGACACCCGTTTTTTAAGTCATCAGCCCCAGCATTTT.

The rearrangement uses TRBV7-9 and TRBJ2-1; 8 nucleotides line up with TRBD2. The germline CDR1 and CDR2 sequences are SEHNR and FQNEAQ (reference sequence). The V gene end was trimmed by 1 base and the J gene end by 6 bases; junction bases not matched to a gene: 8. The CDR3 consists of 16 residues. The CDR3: CASSLGLLRGGNEQFF. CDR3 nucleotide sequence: TGTGCCAGCAGCTTAGGACTTCTCCGGGGGGGCAATGAGCAGTTCTTC.

As DNA, the CDR3 is TGTGCCAGCAGCTACGCCGGGGGGGAGGGGGCGCGGTACAATGAGCAGTTCTTC. This encodes CASSYAGGEGARYNEQFF. V gene TRBV11-2 combines with J gene TRBJ2-1; perhaps TRBD2 as D (8 bases). Germline values: CDR1 SGHAT, CDR2 FQNNGV. The CDR3 contains 18 residues. V lost 4 bases and J 4 bases, leaving 23 bases between the germline ends.

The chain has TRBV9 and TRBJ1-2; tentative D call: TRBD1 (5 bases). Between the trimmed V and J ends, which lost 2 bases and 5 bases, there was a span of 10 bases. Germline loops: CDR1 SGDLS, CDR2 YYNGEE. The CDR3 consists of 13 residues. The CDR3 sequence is CASSVTGSYGYTF. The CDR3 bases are TGTGCCAGCAGCGTTACAGGTTCTTATGGCTACACCTTC. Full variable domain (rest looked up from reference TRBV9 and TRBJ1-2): DSGVTQTPKHLITATGQRVTLRCSPRSGDLSVYWYQQSLDQGLQFLIQYYNGEERAKGNILERFSAQQFPDLHSELNLSSLELGDSALYFCASSVTGSYGYTFGSGTRLTVV.

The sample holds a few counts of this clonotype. DNA of the CDR3: TGCGCCAGCAGGGCCGATTTCCTCGAGCAGTACTTC. Translating gives CASRADFLEQYF. This chain joins TRBV5-1 and TRBJ2-7; D gene ambiguous. Germline values: CDR1 SGHRS, CDR2 YFSETQ. There are 12 residues in the CDR3. Trimming took off 5 bases at V and 6 bases at J, with 12 bases between the two ends.

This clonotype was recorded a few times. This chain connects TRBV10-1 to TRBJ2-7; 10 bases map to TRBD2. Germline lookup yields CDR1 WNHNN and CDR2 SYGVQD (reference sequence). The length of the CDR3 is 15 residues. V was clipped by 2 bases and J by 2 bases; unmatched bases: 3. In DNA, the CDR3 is TGCGCCAGCAGTGAGGGACTAGCGGAACCCTACGAGCAGTACGTC. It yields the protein CASSEGLAEPYEQYV.

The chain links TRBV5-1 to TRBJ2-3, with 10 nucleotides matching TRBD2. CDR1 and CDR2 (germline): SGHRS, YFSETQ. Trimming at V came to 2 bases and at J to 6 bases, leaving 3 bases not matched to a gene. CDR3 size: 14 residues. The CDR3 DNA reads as TGCGCCAGCAGCTTATCGGGACTAGCGGATACGCAGTATTTT. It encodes CASSLSGLADTQYF.

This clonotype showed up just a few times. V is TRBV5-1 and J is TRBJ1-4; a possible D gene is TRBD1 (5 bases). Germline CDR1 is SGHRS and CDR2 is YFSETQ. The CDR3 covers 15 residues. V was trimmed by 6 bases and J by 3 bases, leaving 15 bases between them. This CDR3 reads CASKGTPGANEKLFF. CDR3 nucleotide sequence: TGCGCCAGCAAGGGCACCCCGGGGGCTAATGAAAAACTGTTTTTT.

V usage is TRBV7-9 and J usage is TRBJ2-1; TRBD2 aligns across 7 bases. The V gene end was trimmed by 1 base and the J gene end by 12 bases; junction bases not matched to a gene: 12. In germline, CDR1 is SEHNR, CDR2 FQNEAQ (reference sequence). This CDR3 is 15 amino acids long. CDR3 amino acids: CASSLGDGSGVSQFF. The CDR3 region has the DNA TGTGCCAGCAGCTTAGGTGACGGGAGCGGGGTGTCGCAGTTCTTC.

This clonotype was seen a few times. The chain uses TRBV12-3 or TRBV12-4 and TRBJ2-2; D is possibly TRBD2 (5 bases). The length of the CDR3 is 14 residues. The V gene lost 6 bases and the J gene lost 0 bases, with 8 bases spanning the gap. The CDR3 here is CASRRGPNTGELFF. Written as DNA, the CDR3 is TGTGCCAGCAGGAGAGGGCCGAACACCGGGGAGCTGTTTTTT.

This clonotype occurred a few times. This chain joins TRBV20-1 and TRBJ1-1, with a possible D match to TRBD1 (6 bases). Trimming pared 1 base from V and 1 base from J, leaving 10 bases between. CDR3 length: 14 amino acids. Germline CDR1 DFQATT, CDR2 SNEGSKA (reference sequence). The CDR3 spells CSARALTGNTEAFF. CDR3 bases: TGCAGTGCTAGAGCACTGACAGGGAACACTGAAGCTTTCTTT.

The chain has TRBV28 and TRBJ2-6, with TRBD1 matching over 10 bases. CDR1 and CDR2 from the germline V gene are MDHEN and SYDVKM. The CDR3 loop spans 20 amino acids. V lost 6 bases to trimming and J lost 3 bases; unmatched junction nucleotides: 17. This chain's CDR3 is CASSAHKPRGQGHGANVLTF. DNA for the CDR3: TGTGCCAGCAGCGCCCACAAACCCCGGGGACAGGGGCATGGGGCCAACGTCCTGACTTTC.

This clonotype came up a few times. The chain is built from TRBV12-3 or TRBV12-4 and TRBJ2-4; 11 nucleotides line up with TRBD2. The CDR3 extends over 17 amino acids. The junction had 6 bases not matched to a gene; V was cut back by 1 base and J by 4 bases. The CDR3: CASSLELSGRGKNIQYF. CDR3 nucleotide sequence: TGTGCCAGCAGTTTAGAGCTTAGCGGGAGGGGGAAAAACATTCAGTACTTC.

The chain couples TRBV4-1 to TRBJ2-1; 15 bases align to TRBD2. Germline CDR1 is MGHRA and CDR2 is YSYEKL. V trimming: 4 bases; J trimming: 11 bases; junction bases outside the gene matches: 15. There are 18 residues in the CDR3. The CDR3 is CASSPLPPGLAGGGQQFF. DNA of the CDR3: TGCGCCAGCAGCCCTCTCCCTCCGGGACTAGCGGGGGGAGGTCAGCAGTTCTTC.

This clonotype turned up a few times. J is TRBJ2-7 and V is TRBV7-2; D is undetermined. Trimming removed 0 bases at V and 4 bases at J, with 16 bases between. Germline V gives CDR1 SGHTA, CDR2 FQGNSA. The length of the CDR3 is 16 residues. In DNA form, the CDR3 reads TGTGCCAGCAGCTTAGCGTCAGTAGTCGTAGGGTACGAGCAGTACTTC. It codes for CASSLASVVVGYEQYF.